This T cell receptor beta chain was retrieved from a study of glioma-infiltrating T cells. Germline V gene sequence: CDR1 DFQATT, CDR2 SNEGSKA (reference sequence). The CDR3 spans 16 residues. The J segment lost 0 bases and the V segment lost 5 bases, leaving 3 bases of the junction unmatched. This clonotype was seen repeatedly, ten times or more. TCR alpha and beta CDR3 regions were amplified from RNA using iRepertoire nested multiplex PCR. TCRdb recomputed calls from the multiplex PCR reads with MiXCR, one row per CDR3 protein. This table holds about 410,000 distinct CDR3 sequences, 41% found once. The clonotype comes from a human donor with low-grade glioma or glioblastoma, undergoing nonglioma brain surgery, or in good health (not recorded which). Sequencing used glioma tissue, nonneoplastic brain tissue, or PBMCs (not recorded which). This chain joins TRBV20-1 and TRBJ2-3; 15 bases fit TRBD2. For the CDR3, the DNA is TGCAGTGCTGGGACTAGCGGGAGGATTAGCACAGATACGCAGTATTTT. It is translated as CSAGTSGRISTDTQYF.